These 24 T cell receptor beta chains came from one sample sequenced in a study of blood T cell repertoires in COVID-19 (dated by TCRdb to 2020 to 2022). Libraries came from the immunoSEQ multiplex PCR assay. TCRdb retrieved this table from immuneACCESS and kept in-frame rearrangements only. Not all clones are present; in checked studies, unresolved V genes account for under half, and no reason is known for the remainder. Here the sample has roughly 88,000 clones; around 85% occur a single time. The ten top clones hold about 16% of the sample. The sequenced sample consisted of peripheral blood. These receptors all stem from a woman in her sixties or seventies with COVID-19, enrolled during active disease.

Only one count was recorded for this clone. The CDR3 sequence is CASSPGGSSYNEQFF. The CDR3 DNA reads TGCGCCAGCAGCCCCGGGGGGAGCTCCTACAATGAGCAGTTCTTC. The gene calls are TRBV5-1 and TRBJ2-1; 7 bases align to TRBD2. This CDR3 has 15 residues. Unmatched junction bases numbered 4, after V lost 4 bases and J lost 0 bases. Germline V gene data show CDR1 as SGHRS and CDR2 as YFSETQ.

This chain joins TRBV11-3 and TRBJ2-3; a possible D gene is TRBD2 (6 bases). Germline V gene lookup returns CDR1 SGHNT and CDR2 YENEEA. Trimming stripped 3 bases from V and 6 bases from J, with 19 bases between. This CDR3 is 16 amino acids long. The CDR3 nucleotides are TGTGCCAGCAGCTTCCGCGGGGAGTTGTGGGGCGATACGCAGTATTTT. Amino acid sequence: CASSFRGELWGDTQYF.

V gene TRBV6-5 combines with J gene TRBJ1-2, with D uncertain. CDR3 length: 13 amino acids. Trimming removed 4 bases at V and 1 base at J, with 7 bases between. Germline loops: CDR1 MNHEY, CDR2 SVGAGI. CDR3 sequence: CASSFQDNYGYTF. The CDR3, as DNA: TGTGCCAGCAGTTTCCAGGATAACTATGGCTACACCTTC.

This chain joins TRBV19 and TRBJ2-3, with a possible D match to TRBD2 (5 bases). CDR3 size: 16 residues. The germline gives CDR1 LNHDA, CDR2 SQIVND (reference sequence). V gave up 5 bases and J gave up 3 bases, with 18 bases separating them. CDR3 region: CASSLPGAGFTDTQYF. The CDR3 nucleotides are TGTGCCAGTAGTTTACCCGGTGCGGGTTTTACAGATACGCAGTATTTT.

This rearrangement joins TRBV9 to TRBJ2-2; D is unclear. V was pared by 0 bases and J by 7 bases, with 4 bases between. The CDR3 loop spans 12 amino acids. The germline CDR1 and CDR2 sequences are SGDLS and YYNGEE. The CDR3 DNA reads TGTGCCAGCAGCGTAGCTCGCGGGGAGCTGTTTTTT. This sequence encodes CASSVARGELFF.

The chain combines TRBV21-1 with TRBJ1-3; the listed D gene, TRBD1, was not tested against the DNA. TRBV21-1 is reported as a pseudogene. The CDR3 loop spans 18 amino acids. CDR3 sequence: CASSSLRGQGAGGNTIYF. The CDR3 nucleotides are TGTGCCAGCAGCTCCCTTAGGGGACAGGGGGCTGGTGGAAACACCATATATTTT.

The chain joins TRBV4-2 to TRBJ2-5; D is perhaps TRBD2 (7 bases). This CDR3 is built from 17 residues. Germline assignment: CDR1 LGHNA and CDR2 YNFKEQ. With 0 bases removed from V and 5 bases from J, the gap between germline ends came to 19 bases. This CDR3 is CASSQESERGAWETQYF. The CDR3 region has the DNA TGTGCCAGCAGCCAAGAGAGTGAACGGGGGGCCTGGGAGACCCAGTACTTC.

This clone was picked up many times. This rearrangement joins TRBV9 to TRBJ2-2; 14 bases align to TRBD2. The CDR3 totals 20 residues. CDR1 SGDLS and CDR2 YYNGEE come from the germline V gene. V was pared by 4 bases and J by 0 bases, with 11 bases of the junction left unmatched. The CDR3 protein is CASSHTTGLAGGSNTGELFF. The CDR3 bases are TGTGCCAGCAGCCACACGACAGGACTAGCGGGGGGATCGAACACCGGGGAGCTGTTTTTT.

V usage is TRBV18 and J usage is TRBJ2-1, with 10 bases matching TRBD2. Germline CDR1 reads KGHSH; CDR2 reads LQKENI. V lost 3 bases to trimming and J lost 7 bases; unmatched junction nucleotides: 12. This CDR3 has 17 residues. CDR3 amino acids: CASSPGTGLAGENEQFF. The CDR3 coding sequence is TGTGCCAGCTCACCGGGTACGGGGCTAGCGGGGGAGAATGAGCAGTTCTTC.

The gene calls are TRBV4-2 and TRBJ1-4; D might be TRBD1 (5 bases). This CDR3 comprises 16 residues. The V end was cut by 2 bases, the J end by 3 bases, with 13 bases between. CDR1 and CDR2 (germline): LGHNA, YNFKEQ. The CDR3 DNA reads as TGTGCCAGCAGCCAAAGGGTTCAGGGCCCTAATGAAAAACTGTTTTTT. Translating it yields CASSQRVQGPNEKLFF.

This rearrangement joins TRBV3-1 (or the pseudogene TRBV3-2) to TRBJ1-1; maybe TRBD1 (5 bases). V was shortened by 4 bases and J by 4 bases, with 13 bases between the two germline ends. There are 14 residues in the CDR3. Germline values: CDR1 LGHDT, CDR2 YNNKEL (reference sequence). The CDR3 DNA reads TGTGCCAGCAGCCCCGGTGGCGGGGGCACTGAAGCTTTCTTT. It specifies CASSPGGGGTEAFF.

This clone turned up a few times. The chain is built from TRBV6-5 and TRBJ1-6, with 8 bases lining up with TRBD1. The CDR3 sequence is 12 residues long. The germline CDR1 and CDR2 sequences are MNHEY and SVGAGI. Trimming cost V 10 bases and J 9 bases; bases outside gene matches: 5. The CDR3, as DNA: TGTGCCACCTCCCAGGGGGCTTCACCCCTCCACTTT. Translated, it gives CATSQGASPLHF.

The CDR3 sequence: CASSLASEAFF. The CDR3 region has the DNA TGTGCCAGCAGCTTGGCCTCTGAAGCTTTCTTT. The chain joins TRBV5-4 to TRBJ1-1; D is unclear. Deletions cut 0 bases from V and 6 bases from J, with 3 bases between. CDR1 and CDR2 from the germline V gene are SGHNT and YYREEE (reference sequence). This CDR3 is 11 amino acids long. The whole variable domain, remainder taken from reference TRBV5-4 and TRBJ1-1, is ETGVTQSPTHLIKTRGQQVTLRCSSQSGHNTVSWYQQALGQGPQFIFQYYREEENGRGNFPPRFSGLQFPNYSSELNVNALELDDSALYLCASSLASEAFFGQGTRLTVV.

This clone was observed once. The CDR3 DNA is TGTGCCAGCAACGGACAGACCCAGGATTACGAGCAGTACTTC. It codes for CASNGQTQDYEQYF. The chain carries TRBV21-1 and TRBJ2-7; no DNA check was done on the table's D call, TRBD1. TRBV21-1 corresponds to a pseudogene. The CDR3 has 14 residues.

The chain couples TRBV18 to TRBJ1-4, with unresolved D. V lost 2 bases and J lost 0, with 10 bases in between. The CDR3 is made up of 16 amino acids. Germline CDR1 and CDR2: KGHSH and LQKENI. The CDR3 sequence: CASSPGRSATNEKLFF. The CDR3 DNA reads as TGTGCCAGCTCACCAGGGAGGTCTGCAACTAATGAAAAACTGTTTTTT.

The chain carries TRBV28 and TRBJ2-2; possible D gene TRBD2, 7 bases. The CDR3 is made up of 14 amino acids. CDR1 MDHEN and CDR2 SYDVKM come from the germline V gene. Trimming removed 8 bases from V and 3 bases from J, with 13 bases in between. Here the CDR3 reads CASLRGQDTGELFF. CDR3 DNA: TGTGCCAGCTTGCGGGGGCAGGACACCGGGGAGCTGTTTTTT.

This chain joins TRBV27 and TRBJ2-1; D possibly corresponds to TRBD2 (7 bases). Germline V gene lookup returns CDR1 MNHEY and CDR2 SMNVEV (reference sequence). The ends were cut back, 6 bases at V and 5 bases at J, with 11 bases in the middle. CDR3 length equals 13 residues. The CDR3 is CASRGGLNNEQFF. DNA of the CDR3: TGTGCCAGCAGGGGGGGGCTTAACAATGAGCAGTTCTTC.

The rearrangement uses TRBV9 and TRBJ2-1, with a weak D call TRBD2 (6 bases). The CDR3 sequence is 13 residues long. Trimming cost V 4 bases and J 9 bases, with 14 bases left between them. The V gene's germline CDR1 is SGDLS and CDR2 YYNGEE. The CDR3 loop reads CASSTGAGSEQFF. In DNA, the CDR3 is TGTGCCAGCAGCACAGGAGCGGGTTCTGAGCAGTTCTTC.

A word on this clone: At one end the junction does not follow the germline gene, possibly because of a read error. The chain employs TRBV2 and TRBJ1-1; no reliable D call. The CDR3 has 11 amino acids. The germline V gene encodes CDR1 SNHLY and CDR2 FYNNEI. The CDR3 reads CASSETDRAGF. In nucleotides, the CDR3 is TGTGCCAGCAGTGAGACTGATAGGGCGGGTTTT.

The gene calls are TRBV7-3 and TRBJ2-7, with 10 bases identical to TRBD1. With 4 bases clipped from V and 3 bases from J, the junction kept 3 bases outside the gene matches. Per the germline V gene, CDR1 is SGHTA and CDR2 is FQGTGA. The CDR3 length is 14 residues. The CDR3 sequence: CASSSTGGLYEQYF. The CDR3 DNA is TGTGCCAGCAGCTCGACAGGGGGCCTCTACGAGCAGTACTTC.

With regard to this clone: The DNA is omitted, as the CDR3 cannot be located on it reliably, and the CDR3 follows TCRdb's listing. The J gene is TRBJ1-4, the V gene TRBV10-3; the table's D call TRBD1 went unverified against the DNA. The length of the CDR3 is 16 amino acids, counting both ends. Germline V gives CDR1 ENHRY, CDR2 SYGVKD. This chain's CDR3 is CAISESGRAGAEKLFF.

The chain carries TRBV7-6 and TRBJ1-2, with TRBD1 as a possible D gene (6 bases). Germline CDR1 and CDR2: SGHVS and FNYEAQ. Trimming pared 1 base from V and 4 bases from J, leaving 13 bases between. This CDR3 contains 15 residues. CDR3 nucleotides: TGTGCCAGCAGCTTAGACCCGGGGGGCATCTATGGCTACACCTTC. Its translation is CASSLDPGGIYGYTF.

Comments on this clone: Within the sample, other DNA sequences also encode this same CDR3. The gene calls are TRBV7-9 and TRBJ1-2; 8 positions match TRBD1. CDR3 size: 14 residues. From germline, CDR1 is SEHNR and CDR2 FQNEAQ (reference sequence). The ends lost 5 bases at V and 5 bases at J; junction bases unmatched: 7. CDR3 in amino acids: CASSPRTGSYGYTF. The CDR3 DNA follows: TGTGCCAGCAGCCCGAGGACAGGGAGTTATGGCTACACCTTC. The variable domain in full, completed from reference TRBV7-9 and TRBJ1-2, reads DTGVSQNPRHKITKRGQNVTFRCDPISEHNRLYWYRQTLGQGPEFLTYFQNEAQLEKSRLLSDRFSAERPKGSFSTLEIQRTEQGDSAMYLCASSPRTGSYGYTFGSGTRLTVV.

The chain employs TRBV5-4 and TRBJ1-6; possibly TRBD1 for D (6 bases). Germline values: CDR1 SGHNT, CDR2 YYREEE (reference sequence). The ends were cut back, 3 bases at V and 7 bases at J, with 20 bases in the middle. CDR3 length equals 17 residues. The CDR3 region is CASSSPPGALSNSPLHF. CDR3 bases: TGTGCCAGCAGCTCCCCCCCAGGGGCCCTCTCCAATTCACCCCTCCACTTT.